This T cell receptor (beta chain) was sequenced in a study of T cell changes during pregnancy in multiple sclerosis. Trimming took off 4 bases at V and 0 bases at J, with 6 bases between the two ends. The CDR3 runs 14 residues. Germline V gives CDR1 KGHSY, CDR2 FQNENV. Produced via immunoSEQ multiplex PCR; TCRdb's table is partial and in-frame only. The sample contains roughly 63,000 clones, roughly 93% of which appear only once. V usage is TRBV16 and J usage is TRBJ2-2; D is undetermined. The sample here was CD8+ T cells from peripheral blood mononuclear cells, taken in the second trimester of pregnancy. The TCR sequence derives from a female donor with multiple sclerosis, enrolled in a pregnancy study. The CDR3 DNA follows: TGTGCCAGCAGCCTTTCAACGAACACCGGGGAGCTGTTTTTT. Its translation is CASSLSTNTGELFF.